This T cell receptor (beta chain) originates from a study of blood T cell repertoires in COVID-19. Background on the study: The study drew acute and convalescent COVID-19 samples from the United States, Italy and Spain. Sources were T cells, B-cell-depleted T cells, or PBMCs; the material itself was cDNA or gDNA.

Per the original data handling: Reference gene primers were amplified, and this amplification served to estimate nucleated cell counts. Assay: immunoSEQ multiplex PCR; the TCRdb copy retains only in-frame clones and omits some. V and J calls plus clone size are reproduced from that table; the DNA served to infer D and trimming. The profile shows roughly 250,000 clones, 90% of them singletons. The V end lost 5 bases, the J end lost 2 bases, and 10 bases lay between the germline ends. The CDR3 loop spans 14 amino acids. Germline V gives CDR1 SEHNR, CDR2 FQNEAQ (reference sequence). Sequenced input: peripheral blood. This clonotype originated in a woman in her thirties or forties with acute or convalescent COVID-19. The rearrangement links TRBV7-9 to TRBJ1-3; tentative D call: TRBD1 (5 bases). For the CDR3, the DNA is TGTGCCAGCAGCGAACAGGAAACTGGAAACACCATATATTTT. This translates into CASSEQETGNTIYF.